This is a list of T cell receptor beta chains from one sample in a study of shared clonotypes between healthy human individuals. Sequencing was performed with immunoSEQ multiplex PCR; in TCRdb, only in-frame clones are kept and a portion is missing. Among a few hundred thousand clones listed, around 81% were seen once. The sample comprised PBMCs. These receptors were collected from a woman aged 40 to 50 in good health. Some clones in this sample may be carry-over from other donors' samples. The CDR3 runs from the conserved cysteine through the conserved F or W. The D gene is left open where the match is weak. Only part of the rows carry a size: once, few, many, or a class if the clone is expanded.

d_call,j_call,v_call,clone_size,cdr3_aa,cdr3_nt
.,TRBJ2-7,TRBV5-1,.,CASSFRGGDSYEQYF,TGCGCCAGCAGCTTTCGAGGGGGAGACTCCTACGAGCAGTACTTC
.,TRBJ2-1,TRBV9,.,CASSGLGDEQFF,TGTGCCAGCAGCGGGCTAGGGGATGAGCAGTTCTTC
.,TRBJ2-7,TRBV23-1,.,CASNGDGSYSYEQYF,TGCGCCAGCAACGGGGACGGCTCGTACTCCTACGAGCAGTACTTC
.,TRBJ2-7,TRBV29-1,.,CSVAGQEISSYEQYF,TGCAGCGTTGCGGGACAAGAAATTAGCTCCTACGAGCAGTACTTC
TRBD2,TRBJ2-7,TRBV18,once,CASSPLSGLGFYEQYF,TGTGCCAGCTCACCCCTGTCGGGACTAGGGTTTTACGAGCAGTACTTC
.,TRBJ2-3,TRBV6-1,.,CASTLRDTQYF,TGTGCCAGCACCTTGAGGGATACGCAGTATTTT
TRBD2,TRBJ2-3,TRBV7-3,.,CASSLGASGLSTDTQYF,TGTGCCAGCAGCTTAGGTGCTAGCGGGTTAAGCACAGATACGCAGTATTTT
.,TRBJ2-2,TRBV29-1,few,CSVGTRTAGELFF,TGCAGCGTTGGAACCAGGACGGCCGGGGAGCTGTTTTTT
.,TRBJ2-3,TRBV19,.,CASSPTGTPHDTQYF,TGTGCCAGTAGCCCTACCGGGACACCCCATGATACGCAGTATTTT
.,TRBJ1-4,TRBV7-2,.,CASSLEGGRELFF,TGTGCCAGCAGCCTAGAGGGGGGGCGGGAACTGTTTTTT
.,TRBJ1-4,TRBV29-1,once,CSVGPGAQEKLFF,TGCAGCGTGGGACCGGGGGCACAAGAAAAACTGTTTTTT
.,TRBJ1-3,TRBV11-2,.,CASSLAGISGNTIYF,TGTGCCAGCAGCTTGGCGGGAATCTCTGGAAACACCATATATTTT
.,TRBJ2-2,TRBV9,.,CASGLGGHTGELFF,TGTGCCAGCGGCCTCGGAGGACACACCGGGGAGCTGTTTTTT
TRBD2,TRBJ2-7,TRBV28,.,CASSISGRIEQYF,TGTGCCAGCAGTATTAGCGGGAGGATCGAGCAGTACTTC
.,TRBJ2-5,TRBV5-5,few,CASSTASRETQYF,TGTGCCAGCAGCACGGCAAGTAGGGAGACCCAGTACTTC
TRBD2,TRBJ2-3,TRBV5-1,few,CASSWMTSGQGDTQYF,TGCGCCAGCAGTTGGATGACTAGCGGCCAGGGAGATACGCAGTATTTT
TRBD1,TRBJ2-7,TRBV28,.,CASRIIGTGKYEQYF,TGTGCCAGCAGGATTATCGGGACAGGGAAGTACGAGCAGTACTTC
.,TRBJ2-1,TRBV4-3,.,CASSQDWGQDNEQFF,TGCGCCAGCAGCCAAGATTGGGGGCAGGACAATGAGCAGTTCTTC
.,TRBJ2-2,TRBV30,.,CAWSAGGELFF,TGTGCCTGGAGTGCTGGCGGGGAGCTGTTTTTT
.,TRBJ2-7,TRBV11-2,.,CASSLMEASSYEQYF,TGTGCCAGCAGCTTAATGGAGGCGAGCTCCTACGAGCAGTACTTC
.,TRBJ2-1,TRBV14,many,CASRPDVGANNEQFF,TGTGCCAGCAGGCCGGATGTTGGGGCGAACAATGAGCAGTTCTTC
.,TRBJ2-3,TRBV30,.,CAWSAGGDTQYF,TGTGCCTGGAGTGCTGGGGGAGATACGCAGTATTTT
.,TRBJ1-5,TRBV10-2,.,CASSERAGGNQPQHF,TGCGCCAGCAGTGAGAGGGCAGGGGGCAATCAGCCCCAGCATTTT
TRBD1,TRBJ1-5,TRBV2,.,CASSDRTGRQPQHF,TGTGCCAGCAGTGACCGGACAGGGAGACAGCCCCAGCATTTT
.,TRBJ2-7,TRBV18,.,CASSPTVVMDEQYF,TGTGCCAGCTCACCGACAGTGGTGATGGACGAGCAGTACTTC
.,TRBJ2-1,TRBV6-5,few,CASSTNFVSYNEQFF,TGTGCCAGCAGTACCAATTTCGTCTCCTACAATGAGCAGTTCTTC
.,TRBJ2-3,TRBV28,.,CASPYPRATQYF,TGTGCCAGCCCTTACCCCCGGGCTACGCAGTATTTT
.,TRBJ1-5,TRBV27,.,CASSRLAGTSDQPQHF,TGTGCCAGCAGCCGATTAGCAGGGACTTCGGATCAGCCCCAGCATTTT
TRBD1,TRBJ2-1,TRBV5-5,.,CASSFTGQGYNEQFF,TGTGCCAGCAGCTTTACCGGACAGGGCTACAATGAGCAGTTCTTC
TRBD2,TRBJ2-1,TRBV5-1,once,CASSLELAGDRRNEQFF,TGCGCCAGCAGCTTGGAACTAGCGGGAGATCGCCGCAATGAGCAGTTCTTC
.,TRBJ2-7,TRBV5-6,.,CASSLDGQITYEQYF,TGTGCCAGCAGCTTGGACGGACAGATTACCTACGAGCAGTACTTC
TRBD1,TRBJ2-7,TRBV7-9,.,CASSSGTGVTYEQYF,TGTGCCAGCAGCTCCGGGACAGGGGTTACCTACGAGCAGTACTTC
TRBD2,TRBJ2-1,TRBV29-1,.,CSVRPGLAGWNEQFF,TGCAGCGTCCGCCCCGGACTAGCGGGATGGAATGAGCAGTTCTTC